The following is a T cell receptor beta chain sequence with its context. This sample is drawn from a study of control samples from healthy donors and cancer patients. Germline V lookup: CDR1 MNHEY, CDR2 SMNVEV (reference sequence). This CDR3 has 12 residues. V lost 10 bases and J lost 1, with 9 bases in between. Clones were read by immunoSEQ multiplex PCR, and TCRdb kept only the in-frame ones, dropping some. The sample carries about 51,000 clones, roughly nine tenths recorded once. Sequencing input: PBMCs. The chain couples TRBV27 to TRBJ2-3, with D unclear. This clonotype originated in a man in his forties with colorectal cancer. In DNA, the CDR3 is TGTGCCATTCCCTTTGGCACAGATACGCAGTATTTT. It codes for CAIPFGTDTQYF.